The rows below give T cell receptor beta chains drawn from one sample of a study of identical twins. TCRdb reanalysed the 5' RACE reads using MiXCR and keeps one entry per CDR3 protein. This table has about 260,000 distinct CDR3 sequences, approximately 7% appearing once. This sample also appeared in a second study, on yellow fever vaccine responses in identical twins.

Source material: memory (CD45RO+) T cells sorted from blood. The receptor set was obtained from a young woman in good health. Each CDR3 is given with its conserved first and last residue. A D gene is named only where the DNA matches it firmly. Rows may omit the clone size; those that give it use once, few, many or a size class.

J gene | V gene | clone size | D gene | CDR3 protein | CDR3 DNA
TRBJ2-2 | TRBV5-4 | few | TRBD1 | CASSGRQGKNTGELLF | TGTGCCAGCAGCGGACGACAGGGCAAGAACACCGGGGAGCTGCTTTTT
TRBJ2-1 | TRBV6-2/TRBV6-3 | few | TRBD2 | CASKVAGTLYNEQFF | TGTGCCAGCAAGGTAGCGGGAACTCTATACAATGAGCAGTTCTTC
TRBJ2-2 | TRBV5-5 | few | - | CASKEGRSTTGELFF | TGTGCCAGCAAGGAGGGCCGATCAACTACCGGGGAGCTGTTTTTT
TRBJ2-1 | TRBV20-1 | few | TRBD1 | CSATTGVLNNEQFF | TGCAGTGCTACGACAGGGGTTTTGAACAATGAGCAGTTCTTC
TRBJ1-1 | TRBV27 | - | - | CASSRPGGGAFF | TGTGCCAGCAGCCGGCCGGGCGGAGGCGCTTTCTTT
TRBJ2-3 | TRBV10-3 | many | - | CAISEGGSGVSTDTQYF | TGTGCCATCAGTGAAGGGGGGAGCGGAGTTAGCACAGATACGCAGTATTTT
TRBJ2-1 | TRBV2 | - | TRBD1 | CASGGQGRYNEQFF | TGTGCCTCCGGGGGACAGGGTAGATACAATGAGCAGTTCTTC
TRBJ2-1 | TRBV20-1 | - | TRBD2 | CSARGGGLASNEQFF | TGCAGTGCTAGAGGAGGGGGACTAGCGAGCAATGAGCAGTTCTTC
TRBJ2-5 | TRBV7-9 | many | - | CASSPGGKETQYF | TGTGCCAGCAGCCCTGGTGGAAAAGAGACCCAGTACTTC
TRBJ1-4 | TRBV5-6 | few | TRBD1 | CASTWRTGTNEKLFF | TGTGCCAGCACCTGGAGGACAGGGACTAATGAAAAACTGTTTTTT
TRBJ2-1 | TRBV4-1 | few | - | CASSQLFTTSYNEQFF | TGCGCCAGCAGCCAGCTTTTTACTACCAGCTACAATGAGCAGTTCTTC
TRBJ1-2 | TRBV6-5 | few | - | CAAIVGASYTF | TGTGCCGCAATAGTGGGCGCATCCTACACCTTC
TRBJ2-5 | TRBV27 | - | - | CASSLGDGKRGETQYF | TGTGCCAGCAGTTTAGGGGACGGGAAGAGAGGGGAGACCCAGTACTTC
TRBJ1-6 | TRBV6-1 | few | - | CASTGSYNSPLHF | TGTGCCAGCACTGGCTCCTATAATTCACCCCTCCACTTT
TRBJ2-1 | TRBV9 | many | - | CASSVGGNNEQFF | TGTGCCAGCAGCGTAGGGGGAAACAATGAGCAGTTCTTC
TRBJ1-2 | TRBV28 | few | TRBD1 | CASSGRDRGPLYGYTF | TGTGCCAGCAGTGGCCGGGACAGGGGACCCCTCTATGGCTACACCTTC
TRBJ2-5 | TRBV5-1 | - | TRBD1 | CASSPGQGTLQETQYF | TGCGCCAGCAGCCCAGGACAGGGAACCCTCCAAGAGACCCAGTACTTC
TRBJ2-3 | TRBV20-1 | many | - | CSAPVGGNTDTQYF | TGCAGTGCTCCAGTTGGCGGGAACACAGATACGCAGTATTTT
TRBJ1-5 | TRBV12-3/TRBV12-4 | many | - | CASSLQWAGNQPQHF | TGTGCCAGCAGCTTACAATGGGCGGGGAATCAGCCCCAGCATTTT
TRBJ1-6 | TRBV18 | - | TRBD1 | CASSPFRQGGSPLHF | TGTGCCAGCTCACCTTTTCGACAGGGGGGTTCACCCCTCCACTTT
TRBJ2-1 | TRBV20-1 | few | TRBD2 | CSATLTLAGSYNEQFF | TGCAGTGCTACACTTACGCTAGCGGGTTCCTACAATGAGCAGTTCTTC
TRBJ2-1 | TRBV20-1 | - | TRBD2 | CSARGFAGGQLEQFF | TGCAGTGCTAGAGGGTTTGCGGGGGGGCAACTTGAGCAGTTCTTC
TRBJ1-1 | TRBV7-8 | few | - | CASSARPQGLNTEAFF | TGTGCCAGCAGCGCCCGTCCACAGGGATTGAACACTGAAGCTTTCTTT
TRBJ1-4 | TRBV15 | few | - | CATSRDLAGINEKLFF | TGTGCCACCAGCAGAGATTTGGCCGGGATCAATGAAAAACTGTTTTTT
TRBJ2-7 | TRBV7-2 | many | - | CASSWPSLYEQYF | TGTGCCAGCAGCTGGCCGTCTCTCTACGAGCAGTACTTC
TRBJ2-2 | TRBV5-6 | - | - | CASRGQLNTGELFF | TGTGCCAGCAGGGGCCAGCTGAACACCGGGGAGCTGTTTTTT
TRBJ2-7 | TRBV20-1 | - | - | CSAIRTESSYEQYF | TGCAGTGCTATCAGGACAGAGAGTTCCTACGAGCAGTACTTC